This T cell receptor beta chain was captured by sequencing in a study of OX40 agonist ivuxolimab in advanced cancers. Looking at the study overall: Ivuxolimab was a fully human IgG2 agonistic monoclonal antibody targeting the costimulatory receptor OX40 (CD134). Intravenous ivuxolimab was administered to patients every 2 weeks at six dose levels: 0.01, 0.1, 0.3, 1.5, 3 and 10 mg/kg. Among the roughly 50 dose-escalation patients, around 20 had hepatocellular carcinoma, around 15 melanoma, 9 renal cell carcinoma and 9 head and neck cancer. The dose-escalation cohort was 80% to 90% male with a mean age of roughly 62 years, ranging from roughly 23 to 90. Patients were allowed to have had prior anti-PD-1, anti-PD-L1 or anti-CTLA-4 therapy, and around 43% of the dose-escalation patients had been treated with checkpoint inhibitors. Partial responses were achieved by three dose-escalation patients, of whom one had hepatocellular carcinoma and two had cutaneous melanoma. Peripheral TCRbeta sequencing aimed to test whether ivuxolimab altered TCR sequence diversity and caused clonal T-cell expansion. The paper covers the monotherapy dose-escalation part of the phase I ivuxolimab trial, which included N = 52 patients. General findings and caveats noted by the study authors: Low levels of normalized T-cell clonal expansion were also seen in some patients who did not respond. On average, CD8+ T cells showed more expanded clones than CD4+ T cells after ivuxolimab. In partial responders in the 0.1-3.0 mg/kg groups, normalized peripheral clonal expansion was found to be among the lowest, especially among CD8+ T cells. At doses of 0.1 to 3.0 mg/kg, clonal expansion of both CD4+ and CD8+ blood T cells was observed from baseline to week 6. The antigen specificity of the clonally expanded peripheral T cells was not determined.

Genomic DNA was isolated from the sorted cells so that the TCRbeta CDR3 region could be sequenced. The immunoSEQ Assay was used to sequence the TCRbeta CDR3 regions. The table was pulled from immuneACCESS by TCRdb, which kept in-frame rearrangements only. Such tables lose some clones; where checked, under half of the loss comes from unresolved V genes, and the rest has no known cause. The sample contains 150,000 to 190,000 clones, around 94% of them found a single time. About 0.3% of the sample goes to the ten largest clones. In regard to this clone: The antigen it binds to is not known. No much larger clone is present one base from it, and per-base qualities are unavailable.

Patients with autoimmune disease history or receiving systemic immunosuppression were excluded from the trial. Peripheral blood for TCR sequencing was drawn from every dose cohort at baseline, at cycle 4 day 1 and at cycle 7 day 1. The samples were taken from a phase I, first-in-human, multicenter, open-label dose-escalation trial of ivuxolimab. The trial enrolled adults with locally advanced or metastatic head and neck squamous cell, hepatocellular, melanoma or renal cell carcinoma. Before TCR sequencing, CD4+ T cells and CD8+ T cells from peripheral blood were sorted into separate populations. The receptor was derived from an adult with an advanced solid tumor such as melanoma, head and neck, liver or kidney cancer. The sequencing here drew on CD4+ or CD8+ T cells sorted from blood, taken in a trial of the OX40 agonist ivuxolimab.

The DNA is TGTGCCAGCAGTTACTCGACGGATGAGGGTGAAGCTTTCTTT. Translated, this gives CASSYSTDEGEAFF. In this chain, TRBV6-6 is recombined with TRBJ1-1, with the identity of the D gene unclear. Looking up the germline V gene (reference sequence) yields CDR1 MNHNY and CDR2 SVGAGI. The CDR3 runs 14 amino acids, cysteine and phenylalanine included. Here the CDR3 DNA is all that survives: 42 bases in frame from base 1. The germline ends are 12 bases apart after V is trimmed by 0 bases and J by 7 bases.